A selection of T cell receptor beta chains follows, all from one sample in a study of T-cell reconstitution after alpha-beta-depleted transplantation in children. Via MiXCR, TCRdb re-called the PCR reads, giving one row per CDR3 protein. The sample includes a few hundred thousand distinct CDR3 sequences, 10% to 15% of them seen just once. This sample comprised PBMCs, mostly from graft donor cells, obtained 360 days after TCRalphabeta/CD19-depleted stem cell transplant. These receptors all come from a male patient under 18 who had a stem cell transplant for acute myeloid leukemia, so the T cells may come from the graft donor. CDR3s include the opening cysteine and the closing phenylalanine or tryptophan. A D gene is named only where the DNA matches it firmly. Some rows have no size entry. The others give once, few or many, or a class for an expanded clone.

clone_size j_call v_call d_call cdr3_nt cdr3_aa
- TRBJ2-7 TRBV18 TRBD1 TGTGCCAGCTCACCATTTCCAGGGACAGGGGTGGCCTCCTACGAGCAGTACTTC CASSPFPGTGVASYEQYF
many TRBJ2-5 TRBV29-1 TRBD1 TGCAGCGTTGGGGACAGGGGATGGGAGACCCAGTACTTC CSVGDRGWETQYF
- TRBJ2-6 TRBV29-1 - TGCAGCGTTGAAAGTGTCTCTGGGGCCAACGTCCTGACTTTC CSVESVSGANVLTF
- TRBJ2-7 TRBV18 - TGTGCCAGCTCACCCTCCCGACAGGCAGATTACGAGCAGTACTTC CASSPSRQADYEQYF
few TRBJ2-1 TRBV5-1 - TGCGCCAGCAGCCCCGGACTTTCCCCTGACAATGAGCAGTTCTTC CASSPGLSPDNEQFF
many TRBJ2-5 TRBV29-1 TRBD1 TGCGGCGCCCACAGGGGCCAAGAGACCCAGTACTTC CGAHRGQETQYF
few TRBJ2-6 TRBV28 - TGTGCCAGCAGTTTTGCCTCCCTCCTGACTTTC CASSFASLLTF
- TRBJ2-3 TRBV3-1 - TGTGCCAGCAGCCAATTTTCGAGCACAGATACGCAGTATTTT CASSQFSSTDTQYF
few TRBJ2-1 TRBV29-1 TRBD2 TGCAGCGTCTCCGGGACTAGCGGTTCCTACAATGAGCAGTTCTTC CSVSGTSGSYNEQFF
- TRBJ2-6 TRBV19 TRBD1 TGTGCCAGTAGCTGGAGCGGACAGGGGGGGGCCAACGTCCTGACTTTC CASSWSGQGGANVLTF
few TRBJ2-6 TRBV4-1 TRBD2 TGCGCCAGCAGCCACCTCTCGGCGACTAGCGGGATTTTCTCTGGGGCCAACGTCCTGACTTTC CASSHLSATSGIFSGANVLTF